The 20 T cell receptor beta chains reported below all come from one sample, sequenced in a study of cytomegalovirus exposure and HLA in healthy donors. Here immunoSEQ multiplex PCR was the method, and the copy in TCRdb shows in-frame clones only, minus some. The data show hundreds of thousands of clones, 75% to 90% seen once. The material sequenced was PBMCs. Receptors were obtained from a woman younger than 35 in good health and CMV-seronegative.

This clone was seen a few times. This rearrangement joins TRBV1 to TRBJ2-7; the D call TRBD1 from the table was never checked on the DNA. TRBV1 is termed a pseudogene. This CDR3 region has 13 residues. CDR3 in DNA: TGCACCAGCAGTCCCGGGACACAGCCCGAGCAGTACTTC. This encodes CTSSPGTQPEQYF.

The chain employs TRBV28 and TRBJ2-1; D gene uncertain. Germline V CDR1 and CDR2: MDHEN, SYDVKM. Trimming shortened V by 3 bases and J by 2 bases, and 11 bases separated the two germline ends. The CDR3 consists of 15 residues. CDR3 residues: CASSFTGAAYNEQFF. DNA for the CDR3: TGTGCCAGCAGTTTTACTGGAGCAGCCTACAATGAGCAGTTCTTC.

This chain connects TRBV2 to TRBJ2-1; the D gene is possibly TRBD2 (6 bases). Germline CDR1 is SNHLY and CDR2 is FYNNEI. The CDR3 contains 12 residues. Trimming took off 8 bases at V and 14 bases at J, with 19 bases between the two ends. CDR3 sequence: CASSPEGQREFF. The CDR3 region has the DNA TGTGCCAGCTCCCCGGAGGGCCAGAGGGAGTTCTTC.

The V gene is TRBV27, the J gene TRBJ2-7; TRBD2 agrees at 11 bases. Looked up from germline, CDR1 is MNHEY and CDR2 is SMNVEV (reference sequence). J gave up 3 bases and V 1 base, and 8 bases lay outside the gene matches. This CDR3 contains 17 residues. CDR3 nucleotides: TGTGCCAGCAGTTTATTGGGACAGACTAGCGGGATCTACGAGCAGTACTTC. Translating it yields CASSLLGQTSGIYEQYF.

In this sample, this clone turned up a few times. The chain joins TRBV13 to TRBJ1-2; no clear D. In germline, CDR1 is PRHDT, CDR2 FYEKMQ (reference sequence). This CDR3 region has 15 residues. V dropped 6 bases and J dropped 1 base, with 15 bases sitting between them. DNA for the CDR3: TGTGCCAGCAGACCAGAGGATGTCCTTAACTATGGCTACACCTTC. The encoded protein is CASRPEDVLNYGYTF.

This clone was picked up one time. CDR3 sequence: CASSSRDRVMGGELFF. The DNA for the CDR3 is TGTGCCAGCAGCTCCCGGGACAGGGTCATGGGCGGGGAGCTGTTTTTT. The rearrangement links TRBV9 to TRBJ2-2, with TRBD1 matching over 9 bases. Trimming cost V 4 bases and J 7 bases; bases outside gene matches: 11. The CDR3 spans 16 residues. Germline CDR1 reads SGDLS; CDR2 reads YYNGEE.

The gene calls are TRBV6-1 and TRBJ2-7; D not certain. Trimming stripped 1 base from V and 1 base from J, with 5 bases between. This CDR3 has 13 residues. The germline V gene encodes CDR1 MNHNS and CDR2 SASEGT. The CDR3 here is CASSEGRSYEQYF. The CDR3 bases are TGTGCCAGCAGTGAAGGCAGGTCCTACGAGCAGTACTTC.

The chain is built from TRBV5-8 and TRBJ1-3; 7 bases fit TRBD1. The CDR3 has 15 residues. CDR1 SGHTS and CDR2 YDEGEE come from the germline V gene. Unmatched junction bases numbered 4, after V lost 0 bases and J lost 4 bases. The CDR3, as DNA: TGTGCCAGCAGCTTGGACAGGGGTAACGGAAACACCATATATTTT. As protein: CASSLDRGNGNTIYF.

In its sample, this clone was seen a few times. This same CDR3 is encoded by further DNA sequences in the sample. The chain is built from TRBV6-1 and TRBJ1-2; D not resolved. V was clipped by 6 bases and J by 1 base, with 9 bases between them. Germline values: CDR1 MNHNS, CDR2 SASEGT. The CDR3 is made up of 13 amino acids. The CDR3 protein is CASRVANNYGYTF. The CDR3 DNA is TGTGCCAGCAGAGTCGCTAATAACTATGGCTACACCTTC.

The J gene is TRBJ1-2, the V gene TRBV7-2; TRBD1 matches 8 bases. Germline CDR1 and CDR2: SGHTA and FQGNSA. Trimming cost V 4 bases and J 7 bases; bases outside gene matches: 5. CDR3 length: 13 residues. CDR3 protein: CASSYLDRGGYTF. The CDR3 region has the DNA TGTGCCAGCAGCTATCTAGACAGGGGTGGCTACACCTTC.

V is TRBV4-1 and J is TRBJ2-1, with TRBD2 identical over 9 bases. V lost 4 bases and J lost 7; bases outside the gene matches: 5. Germline V lookup: CDR1 MGHRA, CDR2 YSYEKL. The CDR3 is made up of 14 amino acids. Written as DNA, the CDR3 is TGCGCCAGCAGCCTCTCGGGACTAGCAAATGAGCAGTTCTTC. This codes for CASSLSGLANEQFF.

Comments on this clone: This CDR3 is also generated by other DNA sequences in the sample. V and J are TRBV6-5 and TRBJ2-7; the match to TRBD1 covers 8 bases. Germline V gene data show CDR1 as MNHEY and CDR2 as SVGAGI. There are 14 residues in the CDR3. V lost 2 bases to trimming and J lost 4 bases; unmatched junction nucleotides: 4. The CDR3 spells CASSYGTGPYEQYF. The CDR3 DNA is TGTGCCAGCAGTTACGGGACAGGACCGTACGAGCAGTACTTC.

This rearrangement joins TRBV7-2 to TRBJ2-1; 7 bases are a match to TRBD1. J was trimmed by 1 base and V by 2 bases; bases with no gene match: 5. Germline assignment: CDR1 SGHTA and CDR2 FQGNSA. This CDR3 contains 16 residues. The CDR3 bases are TGTGCCAGCAGCTTACGGGGACAGCCATCCTACAATGAGCAGTTCTTC. Its protein is CASSLRGQPSYNEQFF.

This CDR3 is CASSLAQGGETQYF. The DNA for the CDR3 is TGTGCCAGCAGCTTAGCACAGGGGGGAGAGACCCAGTACTTC. J is TRBJ2-5 and V is TRBV7-7; 8 bases map to TRBD1. V shed 0 bases and J 4 bases; nucleotides not matched to a gene: 1. The CDR3 is made up of 14 amino acids. CDR1 is SSHAT, CDR2 FNYEAQ, per germline (reference sequence).

The chain has TRBV4-2 and TRBJ2-6; 9 bases are shared with TRBD1. The CDR3 totals 19 residues. Germline trimming cut 2 bases from V and 1 base from J; bases unmatched to any gene: 9. Looked up from germline, CDR1 is LGHNA and CDR2 is YNFKEQ. CDR3 nucleotides: TGTGCCAGCAGCCAAATCGGAACGGGACAGGGATCTGGGGCCAACGTCCTGACTTTC. Its protein is CASSQIGTGQGSGANVLTF.

This rearrangement joins TRBV5-1 to TRBJ2-7; no reliable D call. CDR1 is SGHRS, CDR2 YFSETQ, per germline. The CDR3 has 12 residues. V was pared by 4 bases and J by 4 bases, with 9 bases between. Here the CDR3 reads CASSPPSYEQYF. CDR3 sequence (DNA): TGCGCCAGCAGCCCTCCGAGTTACGAGCAGTACTTC.

In its sample, this clone was seen once. DNA of the CDR3: TGCGCCAGCAGCTTGGTAGGCCCGAGGGATACGCAGTATTTT. Encoded protein: CASSLVGPRDTQYF. The gene calls are TRBV5-1 and TRBJ2-3; D remains ambiguous. The CDR3 has 14 amino acids. In germline, CDR1 is SGHRS, CDR2 YFSETQ. The ends were cut back, 0 bases at V and 6 bases at J, with 11 bases in the middle.

The chain has TRBV7-2 and TRBJ1-2; D not certain. CDR1 and CDR2 from the germline V gene are SGHTA and FQGNSA. Trimming removed 1 base at V and 8 bases at J, with 11 bases between. The CDR3 spans 13 residues. The chain's CDR3 is CASSLVSLGGYTF. The CDR3 nucleotides are TGTGCCAGCAGCTTAGTCTCACTCGGGGGCTACACCTTC. The full variable domain, completed using reference TRBV7-2 and TRBJ1-2, is GAGVSQSPSNKVTEKGKDVELRCDPISGHTALYWYRQSLGQGLEFLIYFQGNSAPDKSGLPSDRFSAERTGGSVSTLTIQRTQQEDSAVYLCASSLVSLGGYTFGSGTRLTVV.

This clone was observed once. The V gene is TRBV10-3, the J gene TRBJ1-2, with D possibly being TRBD1 (5 bases). CDR3 size: 13 residues. The germline V and J ends were trimmed by 7 bases and 3 bases, with 12 bases remaining between them. CDR1 is ENHRY, CDR2 SYGVKD, per germline. The CDR3 DNA follows: TGTGCCATCACCAATCAGGGATACTATGGCTACACCTTC. Protein product: CAITNQGYYGYTF.

Worth noting for this clone: Other DNA sequences in the same sample also yield this CDR3. The chain has TRBV9 and TRBJ2-3, with D maybe TRBD2 (7 bases). Per germline, CDR1 SGDLS and CDR2 YYNGEE. The CDR3 sequence is 14 residues long. The germline V and J ends were trimmed by 2 bases and 3 bases, with 10 bases remaining between them. Written as DNA, the CDR3 is TGTGCCAGCAGCGTTAAGGGGGGGACAGATACGCAGTATTTT. Protein: CASSVKGGTDTQYF.